This passage covers 14 T cell receptor beta chains from one sample sequenced in a study of OX40 agonist ivuxolimab in advanced cancers. The table came from immunoSEQ multiplex PCR; TCRdb's copy has only in-frame clones and leaves some out. The data contain 99,000 or so clones, about four fifths of them seen just once; the ten biggest clones take up 4.5% to 5.5%. Material: CD4+ or CD8+ T cells sorted from blood, obtained in a trial of the OX40 agonist ivuxolimab. These receptor sequences come from an adult with an advanced solid tumor such as melanoma, head and neck, liver or kidney cancer.

This chain uses TRBV27 with TRBJ1-1; D is undetermined. The germline CDR1 and CDR2 sequences are MNHEY and SMNVEV (reference sequence). This CDR3 has 13 residues. Trimming cost V 6 bases and J 5 bases, with 13 bases left between them. Here the CDR3 DNA reads TGTGCCAGCAGAGTCACCTCGGGGACTGAAGCTTTCTTT. Residues: CASRVTSGTEAFF.

The chain has TRBV5-1 and TRBJ1-1; unclear D gene. Germline CDR1 is SGHRS and CDR2 is YFSETQ. V was cut by 0 bases and J by 0 bases, with 9 bases left in between. The CDR3 runs 15 residues. The chain's CDR3 is CASSLGRSMNTEAFF. The CDR3 DNA follows: TGCGCCAGCAGCTTGGGAAGGAGTATGAACACTGAAGCTTTCTTT. The whole variable domain, filled in from reference TRBV5-1 and TRBJ1-1, reads KAGVTQTPRYLIKTRGQQVTLSCSPISGHRSVSWYQQTPGQGLQFLFEYFSETQRNKGNFPGRFSGRQFSNSRSEMNVSTLELGDSALYLCASSLGRSMNTEAFFGQGTRLTVV.

This sequence joins TRBV7-2 and TRBJ2-7, with a weak D call TRBD2 (6 bases). The CDR3 sequence is 14 residues long. Germline V CDR1 and CDR2: SGHTA, FQGNSA. Deletions cut 2 bases from V and 3 bases from J, with 11 bases between. CDR3 bases: TGTGCCAGCAGCTTAACTAGCACTGTCTACGAGCAGTACTTC. As protein: CASSLTSTVYEQYF.

The rearrangement links TRBV27 to TRBJ2-6; perhaps TRBD1 as D (6 bases). The CDR3 has 15 residues. Trimming took off 6 bases at V and 1 base at J, with 10 bases between the two ends. Germline loops: CDR1 MNHEY, CDR2 SMNVEV (reference sequence). The CDR3 reads CASRLTGSGANVLTF. The CDR3, as DNA: TGTGCCAGCAGGCTTACAGGGTCTGGGGCCAACGTCCTGACTTTC.

CDR3 in amino acids: CAWSVRGMGQPQHF. The CDR3 DNA follows: TGTGCCTGGAGTGTAAGGGGAATGGGTCAGCCCCAGCATTTT. V and J are TRBV30 and TRBJ1-5; possibly TRBD1 for D (5 bases). The V and J ends lost 0 bases and 6 bases respectively, with 12 bases between them. Germline lookup yields CDR1 GTSNPN and CDR2 SVGIG (reference sequence). There are 14 residues in the CDR3.

This rearrangement joins TRBV15 to TRBJ2-1, with TRBD2 matching over 9 bases. The CDR3 runs to 17 residues. The ends lost 4 bases at V and 6 bases at J; junction bases unmatched: 13. Germline V CDR1 and CDR2: LNHNV, YYDKDF (reference sequence). In nucleotides, the CDR3 is TGTGCCACCAGCACCTTGCTACGCGGGACTAGCCGCAATGAGCAGTTCTTC. Translating gives CATSTLLRGTSRNEQFF.

DNA for the CDR3: TGCGCCAGCAGCCAAGATCGGGAGGGCGTCCTCTACGAGCAGTACTTC. Translating it yields CASSQDREGVLYEQYF. The chain employs TRBV4-3 and TRBJ2-5; 8 bases agree with TRBD2. The tail of the sequence fits TRBJ2-7 better, so the J call may be wrong. Germline V gene sequence: CDR1 LGHNA, CDR2 YSLEER. The CDR3 length is 16 residues.

The rearrangement uses TRBV30 and TRBJ2-3; D gene ambiguous. Germline-derived CDR1 and CDR2 are GTSNPN and SVGIG (reference sequence). Trimming left V 5 bases short and J 4 bases short, with 7 bases between. The CDR3 is made up of 11 amino acids. The CDR3 sequence: CAWERADTQYF. In nucleotides, the CDR3 is TGTGCCTGGGAACGGGCAGATACGCAGTATTTT.

The rearrangement links TRBV19 to TRBJ1-1; TRBD1 aligns across 7 bases. Germline values: CDR1 LNHDA, CDR2 SQIVND (reference sequence). CDR3 length: 16 residues. The J segment lost 1 base and the V segment lost 6 bases, leaving 11 bases of the junction unmatched. CDR3 sequence reads: CASRVQGPLENTEAFF. The CDR3 DNA is TGTGCCAGTAGGGTACAGGGGCCTCTAGAGAACACTGAAGCTTTCTTT.

This clone has only a few counts. The chain employs TRBV6-1 and TRBJ2-7, with D maybe TRBD1 (6 bases). CDR1 and CDR2 from the germline V gene are MNHNS and SASEGT. V lost 6 bases and J lost 0, with 12 bases in between. This CDR3 region has 14 residues. In DNA, the CDR3 is TGTGCCAGCAGACAAGACAGGATCTCCTACGAGCAGTACTTC. It specifies CASRQDRISYEQYF.

The chain uses TRBV27 and TRBJ1-6; D call uncertain. Between the trimmed V and J ends, which lost 0 bases and 2 bases, there was a span of 5 bases. This CDR3 comprises 15 residues. Germline V gene data show CDR1 as MNHEY and CDR2 as SMNVEV (reference sequence). The CDR3 DNA reads TGTGCCAGCAGTTTATCAAATACCTATAATTCACCCCTCCACTTT. Its protein is CASSLSNTYNSPLHF.

The chain joins TRBV2 to TRBJ2-1; D is perhaps TRBD2 (5 bases). The CDR3 contains 12 residues. The V end was cut by 4 bases, the J end by 8 bases, with 9 bases between. From germline, CDR1 is SNHLY and CDR2 FYNNEI. This chain's CDR3 is CASSVERHEQFF. As DNA, the CDR3 is TGTGCCAGCAGTGTTGAGCGGCATGAGCAGTTCTTC. The entire variable domain, with the rest obtained from reference TRBV2 and TRBJ2-1, is as follows: EPEVTQTPSHQVTQMGQEVILRCVPISNHLYFYWYRQILGQKVEFLVSFYNNEISEKSEIFDDQFSVERPDGSNFTLKIRSTKLEDSAMYFCASSVERHEQFFGPGTRLTVL.

The chain has TRBV19 and TRBJ2-4, with D perhaps TRBD1 or TRBD2 (5 bases each). Trimming cost V 7 bases and J 6 bases, with 7 bases left between them. CDR1 and CDR2 (germline): LNHDA, SQIVND (reference sequence). This CDR3 has 11 residues. CDR3: CASMRGNIQYF. CDR3 coding DNA: TGTGCCAGTATGAGGGGAAACATTCAGTACTTC.

The chain links TRBV7-8 to TRBJ2-4; TRBD2 might be the D (5 bases). Trimming removed 3 bases from V and 8 bases from J, with 11 bases in between. This CDR3 has 13 residues. The germline V gene has CDR1 SGHVS and CDR2 FQNEAQ. The CDR3 spells CASSLRSRDIQYF. The DNA of the CDR3 is TGTGCCAGCAGCTTGAGGTCGAGGGACATTCAGTACTTC.